This T cell receptor beta chain was captured in a study of beta chain features in type 1 diabetes. The study reverse transcribed the entire isolated RNA, so it sequenced expressed TCRB transcripts. The table came from immunoSEQ multiplex PCR; TCRdb's copy has only in-frame clones and leaves some out. The sample lists 850,000 to 900,000 clones, 15% to 20% occurring once. Broader study findings: When Type 1 diabetes patients were examined, their TCRB CDR3s proved moderately but significantly shorter in all four CD4+ subsets. A definitive answer on HLA type influencing TCRB rearrangement was not reached here.

Comment on this clone: Its antigen is currently unknown.

Sequenced: naive CD4+ T cells from blood. This TCR derives from a woman aged 18-29 years in good health.

CDR3 nucleotides: TGTGCCAGCAGCCCGGAGACAGTTCATATCTCCTACAATGAGCAGTTCTTC. Its protein is CASSPETVHISYNEQFF. The chain has TRBV7-9 and TRBJ2-1, with D perhaps matching TRBD1 (5 bases). The V gene lost 5 bases and the J gene lost 0 bases, with 17 bases spanning the gap. CDR3 size: 17 residues. The germline V gene has CDR1 SEHNR and CDR2 FQNEAQ (reference sequence).